The clone carrying this T cell receptor beta chain has more than one count but fewer than ten. The antigen is undetermined. The data derive from a study of T cells in Graves' hyperthyroidism and ophthalmopathy. Findings of the study overall: Blood also showed most of the thyroid clonotypes that were expanded above 0.001. A median around 6 months before onset, the model predicted ophthalmopathy.

Germline CDR1 SGHNT, CDR2 YENEEA. The CDR3 extends over 12 amino acids. Trimming pared 1 base from V and 8 bases from J, leaving 6 bases between. Researchers amplified the TCR beta CDR3 regions from RNA transcripts. During a first-round RT-PCR of the TCR CDR3, the HTBI primer set was used. MiXCR was run by TCRdb on the multiplex PCR reads, yielding one entry per CDR3 protein. The sample has 450,000 to 500,000 distinct CDR3 sequences, approximately 22% seen once. The sequence was collected from a woman in her 70s with Graves' ophthalmopathy. Sequencing was performed on blood. V is TRBV11-3 and J is TRBJ2-1; D remains unclear. CDR3 sequence: CASSLVQHEQFF. The CDR3 coding sequence is TGTGCCAGCAGCTTAGTCCAACATGAGCAGTTCTTC. The whole variable domain, filled in from reference TRBV11-3 and TRBJ2-1, reads EAGVVQSPRYKIIEKKQPVAFWCNPISGHNTLYWYLQNLGQGPELLIRYENEEAVDDSQLPKDRFSAERLKGVDSTLKIQPAELGDSAVYLCASSLVQHEQFFGPGTRLTVL.